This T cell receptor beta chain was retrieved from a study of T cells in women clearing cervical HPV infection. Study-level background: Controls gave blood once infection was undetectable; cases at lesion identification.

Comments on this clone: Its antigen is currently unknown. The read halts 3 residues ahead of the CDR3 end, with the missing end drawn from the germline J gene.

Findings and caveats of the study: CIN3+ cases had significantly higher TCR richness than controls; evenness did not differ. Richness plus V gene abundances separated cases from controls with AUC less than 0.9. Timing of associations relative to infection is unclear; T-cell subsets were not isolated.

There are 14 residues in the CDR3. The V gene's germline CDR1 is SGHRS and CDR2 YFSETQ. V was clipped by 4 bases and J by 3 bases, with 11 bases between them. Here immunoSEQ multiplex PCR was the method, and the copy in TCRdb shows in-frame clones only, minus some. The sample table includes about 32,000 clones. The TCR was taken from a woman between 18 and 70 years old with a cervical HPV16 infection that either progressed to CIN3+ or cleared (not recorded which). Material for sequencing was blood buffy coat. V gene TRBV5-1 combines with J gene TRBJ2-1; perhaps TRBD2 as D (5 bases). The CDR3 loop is CASSVGLGYNEQFF. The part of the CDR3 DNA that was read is TGCGCCAGCAGCGTCGGACTCGGCTACAATGAG.